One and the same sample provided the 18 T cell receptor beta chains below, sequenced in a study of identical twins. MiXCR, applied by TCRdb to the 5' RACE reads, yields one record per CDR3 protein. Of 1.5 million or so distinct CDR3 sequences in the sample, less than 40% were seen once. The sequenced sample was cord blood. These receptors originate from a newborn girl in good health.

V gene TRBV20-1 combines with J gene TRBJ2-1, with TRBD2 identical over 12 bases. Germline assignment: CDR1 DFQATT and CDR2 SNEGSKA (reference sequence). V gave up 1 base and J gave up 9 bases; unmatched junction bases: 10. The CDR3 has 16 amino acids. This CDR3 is CSARVRLAGGPGEQFF. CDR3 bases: TGCAGTGCTAGAGTCCGGCTAGCGGGGGGGCCAGGTGAGCAGTTCTTC.

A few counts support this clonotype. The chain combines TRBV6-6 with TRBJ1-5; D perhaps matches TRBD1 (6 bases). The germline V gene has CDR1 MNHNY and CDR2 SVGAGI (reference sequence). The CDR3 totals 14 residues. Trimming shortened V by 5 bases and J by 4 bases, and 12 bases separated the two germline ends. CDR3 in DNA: TGTGCCAGCAGTCACAGGGACCCTAATCAGCCCCAGCATTTT. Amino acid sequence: CASSHRDPNQPQHF.

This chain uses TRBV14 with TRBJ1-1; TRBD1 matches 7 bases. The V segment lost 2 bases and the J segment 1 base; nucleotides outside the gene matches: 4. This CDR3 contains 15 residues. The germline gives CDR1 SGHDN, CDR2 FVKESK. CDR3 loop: CASSQLRTGNTEAFF. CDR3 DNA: TGTGCCAGCAGCCAATTGAGGACAGGGAACACTGAAGCTTTCTTT.

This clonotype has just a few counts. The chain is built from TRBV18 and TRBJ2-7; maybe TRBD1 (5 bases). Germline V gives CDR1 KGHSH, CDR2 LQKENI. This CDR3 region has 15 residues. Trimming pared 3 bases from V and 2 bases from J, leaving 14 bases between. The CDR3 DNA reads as TGTGCCAGCTCACCCGGACAAGCCCGAACCTACGAGCAGTACTTC. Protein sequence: CASSPGQARTYEQYF.

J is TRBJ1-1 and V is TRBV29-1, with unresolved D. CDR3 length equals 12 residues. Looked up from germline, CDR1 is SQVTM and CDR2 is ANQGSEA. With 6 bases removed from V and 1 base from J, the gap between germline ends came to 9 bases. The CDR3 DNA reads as TGCAGCGTCGCAAATGGGAACACTGAAGCTTTCTTT. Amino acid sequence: CSVANGNTEAFF. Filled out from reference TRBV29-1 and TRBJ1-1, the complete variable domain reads SAVISQKPSRDICQRGTSLTIQCQVDSQVTMMFWYRQQPGQSLTLIATANQGSEATYESGFVIDKFPISRPNLTFSTLTVSNMSPEDSSIYLCSVANGNTEAFFGQGTRLTVV.

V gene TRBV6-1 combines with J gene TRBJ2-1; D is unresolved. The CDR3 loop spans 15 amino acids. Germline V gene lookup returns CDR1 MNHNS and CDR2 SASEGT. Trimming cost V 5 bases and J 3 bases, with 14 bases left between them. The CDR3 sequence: CASSPAREIYNEQFF. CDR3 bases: TGTGCCAGCAGTCCAGCGAGAGAGATCTACAATGAGCAGTTCTTC.

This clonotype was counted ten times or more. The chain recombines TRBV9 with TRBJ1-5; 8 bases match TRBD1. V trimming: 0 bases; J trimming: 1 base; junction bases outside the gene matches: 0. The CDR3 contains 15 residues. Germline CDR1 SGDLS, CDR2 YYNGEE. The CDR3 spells CASSVAGGSNQPQHF. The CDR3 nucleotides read TGTGCCAGCAGCGTAGCAGGGGGCAGCAATCAGCCCCAGCATTTT.

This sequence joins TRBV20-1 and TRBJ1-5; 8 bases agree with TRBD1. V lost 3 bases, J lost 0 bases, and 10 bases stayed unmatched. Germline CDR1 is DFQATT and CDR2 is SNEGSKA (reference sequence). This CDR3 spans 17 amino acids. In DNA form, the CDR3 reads TGCAGTGCTAGTTTGTCCGGGACAGGATTTAGCAATCAGCCCCAGCATTTT. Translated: CSASLSGTGFSNQPQHF.

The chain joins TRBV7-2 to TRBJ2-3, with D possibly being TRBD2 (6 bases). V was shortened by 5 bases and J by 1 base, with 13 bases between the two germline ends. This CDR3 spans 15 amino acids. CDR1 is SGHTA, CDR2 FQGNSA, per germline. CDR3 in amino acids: CASSPFQRGTDTQYF. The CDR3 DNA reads TGTGCCAGCAGCCCCTTCCAGCGGGGCACAGATACGCAGTATTTT.

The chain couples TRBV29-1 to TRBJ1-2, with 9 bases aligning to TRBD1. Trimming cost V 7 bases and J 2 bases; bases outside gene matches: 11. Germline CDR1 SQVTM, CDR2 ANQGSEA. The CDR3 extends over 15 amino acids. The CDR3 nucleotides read TGCAGCGCATATGAACAGGGGGCAGGGAACTATGGCTACACCTTC. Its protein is CSAYEQGAGNYGYTF.

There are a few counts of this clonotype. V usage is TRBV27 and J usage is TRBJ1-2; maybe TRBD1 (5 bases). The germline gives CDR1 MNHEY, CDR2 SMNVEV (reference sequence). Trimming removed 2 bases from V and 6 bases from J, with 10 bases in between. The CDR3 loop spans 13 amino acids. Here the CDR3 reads CASSLHRQNGYTF. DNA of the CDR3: TGTGCCAGCAGTTTACACCGACAGAATGGCTACACCTTC.

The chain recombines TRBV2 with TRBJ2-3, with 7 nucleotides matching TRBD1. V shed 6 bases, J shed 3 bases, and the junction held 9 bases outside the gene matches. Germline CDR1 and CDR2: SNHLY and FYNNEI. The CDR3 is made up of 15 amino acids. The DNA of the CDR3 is TGTGCCAGCAGCGCCGACAGGGATCGGACAGATACGCAGTATTTT. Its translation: CASSADRDRTDTQYF.

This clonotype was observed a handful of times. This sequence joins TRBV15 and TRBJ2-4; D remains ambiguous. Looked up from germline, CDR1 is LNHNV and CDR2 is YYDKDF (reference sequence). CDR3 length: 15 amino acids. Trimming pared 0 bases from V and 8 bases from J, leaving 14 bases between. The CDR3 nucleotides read TGTGCCACCAGCAGAGATCTTCCGACGACGGACATTCAGTACTTC. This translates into CATSRDLPTTDIQYF.

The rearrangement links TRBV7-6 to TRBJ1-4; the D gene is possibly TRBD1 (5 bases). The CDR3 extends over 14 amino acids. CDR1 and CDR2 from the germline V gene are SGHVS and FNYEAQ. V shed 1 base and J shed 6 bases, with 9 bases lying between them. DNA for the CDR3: TGTGCCAGCAGCTTAGAGGGGACTGATGAAAAACTGTTTTTT. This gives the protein CASSLEGTDEKLFF.

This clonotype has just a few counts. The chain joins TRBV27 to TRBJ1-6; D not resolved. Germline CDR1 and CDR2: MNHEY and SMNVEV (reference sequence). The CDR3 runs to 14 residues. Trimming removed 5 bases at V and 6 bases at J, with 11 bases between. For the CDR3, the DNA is TGTGCCAGCAGTGCCAGGACCGCTAATTCACCCCTCCACTTT. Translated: CASSARTANSPLHF.

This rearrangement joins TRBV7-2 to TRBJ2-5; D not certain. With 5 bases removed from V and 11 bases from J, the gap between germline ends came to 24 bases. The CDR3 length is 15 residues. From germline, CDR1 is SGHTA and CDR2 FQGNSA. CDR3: CASSRSRSSLNEQYF. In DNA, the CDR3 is TGTGCCAGCAGCCGCTCAAGGTCATCATTGAATGAGCAGTACTTC.

CDR3 in DNA: TGTGCCAGCAGTGAAGCCGTTTACAGGGGTTCACCCCTCCACTTT. This sequence encodes CASSEAVYRGSPLHF. The chain recombines TRBV2 with TRBJ1-6, with 7 bases identical to TRBD1. The CDR3 is made up of 15 amino acids. Germline CDR1 reads SNHLY; CDR2 reads FYNNEI. V gave up 0 bases and J gave up 9 bases; unmatched junction bases: 5. Complete variable domain (other parts from reference TRBV2 and TRBJ1-6): EPEVTQTPSHQVTQMGQEVILRCVPISNHLYFYWYRQILGQKVEFLVSFYNNEISEKSEIFDDQFSVERPDGSNFTLKIRSTKLEDSAMYFCASSEAVYRGSPLHFGNGTRLTVT.

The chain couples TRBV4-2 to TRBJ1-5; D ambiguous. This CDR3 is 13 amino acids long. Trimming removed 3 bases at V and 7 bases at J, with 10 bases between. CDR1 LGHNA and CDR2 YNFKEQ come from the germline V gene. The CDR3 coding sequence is TGTGCCAGCAGCCACCGGACCGGCCAGCCCCAGCATTTT. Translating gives CASSHRTGQPQHF.